This T cell receptor (beta chain) was profiled in a study of Graves' ophthalmopathy and Graves' hyperthyroidism. RNA transcripts yielded amplified TCR beta CDR3 regions. The first round was an RT-PCR with HTBI primers, and the second round was a multiplex PCR. TCRdb reprocessed the multiplex PCR reads via MiXCR and lists one record per CDR3 protein. The sample lists about 400,000 distinct CDR3 sequences, 15% to 19% seen once, with roughly 7% in the top ten. Hyperthyroidism cases were recent diagnoses of under 2 months' duration in people aged 18 to 65. Germline V gene sequence: CDR1 MNHEY, CDR2 SVGEGT. V was pared by 0 bases and J by 2 bases, with 8 bases between. CDR3 length: 15 residues. This clonotype has ten or more counts.

The sequenced sample was peripheral blood. The receptor was derived from a woman between 18 and 29 years old with stable Graves' hyperthyroidism. The J gene is TRBJ1-3, the V gene TRBV6-2 or TRBV6-3; D is unresolved. The CDR3 here is CASSYSSRTGNTIYF. For the CDR3, the DNA is TGTGCCAGCAGTTACTCCTCCAGGACTGGAAACACCATATATTTT.